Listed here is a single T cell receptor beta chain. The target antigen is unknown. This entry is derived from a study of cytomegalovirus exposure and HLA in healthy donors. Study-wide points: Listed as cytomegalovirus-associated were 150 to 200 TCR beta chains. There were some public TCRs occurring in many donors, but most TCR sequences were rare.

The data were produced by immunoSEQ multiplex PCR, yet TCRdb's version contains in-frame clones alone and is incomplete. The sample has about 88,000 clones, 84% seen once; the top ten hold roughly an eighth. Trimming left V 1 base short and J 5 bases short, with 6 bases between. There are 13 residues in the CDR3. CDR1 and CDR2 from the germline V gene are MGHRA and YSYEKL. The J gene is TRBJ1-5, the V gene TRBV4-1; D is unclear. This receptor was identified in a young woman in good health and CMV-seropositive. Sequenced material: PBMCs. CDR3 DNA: TGCGCCAGCAGCCAAGCGTCTTATCAGCCCCAGCATTTT. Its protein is CASSQASYQPQHF.